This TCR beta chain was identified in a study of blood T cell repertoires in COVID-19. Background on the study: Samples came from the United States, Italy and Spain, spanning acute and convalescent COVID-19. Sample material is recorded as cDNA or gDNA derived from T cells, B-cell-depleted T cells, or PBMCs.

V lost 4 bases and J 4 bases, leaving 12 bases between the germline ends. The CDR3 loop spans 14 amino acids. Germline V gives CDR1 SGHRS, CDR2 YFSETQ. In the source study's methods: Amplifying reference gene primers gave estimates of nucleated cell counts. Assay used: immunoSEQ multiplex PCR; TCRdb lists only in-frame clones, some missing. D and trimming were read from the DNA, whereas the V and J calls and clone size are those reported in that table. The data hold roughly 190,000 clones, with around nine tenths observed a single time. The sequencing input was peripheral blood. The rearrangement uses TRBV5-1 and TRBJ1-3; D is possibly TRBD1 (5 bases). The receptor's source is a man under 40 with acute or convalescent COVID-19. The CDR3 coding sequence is TGCGCCAGCAGCACAGGCTCGGAGGGAAACACCATATATTTT. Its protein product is CASSTGSEGNTIYF.